This TCR beta chain was retrieved from a study of OX40 agonist ivuxolimab in advanced cancers. The V and J ends lost 5 bases and 1 base, in that order; junction bases with no gene match: 6. CDR3 length: 15 amino acids. In germline, CDR1 is SGHRS, CDR2 YFSETQ. Worth noting for this clone: The antigen is not known.

TCRdb's copy holds only in-frame clones and misses some; the assay was immunoSEQ multiplex PCR. Of roughly 15,000 clones in the sample, roughly 81% were seen once. Study-level findings and limits: The antigen specificity of the peripheral T cells (those that were expanded) was not determined.

The sequencing here drew on CD4+ or CD8+ T cells sorted from blood, taken in a trial of the OX40 agonist ivuxolimab. This chain links TRBV5-1 with TRBJ2-7; 10 positions match TRBD2. This receptor was identified in an adult with an advanced solid tumor such as melanoma, head and neck, liver or kidney cancer. In nucleotides, the CDR3 is TGCGCCAGCAGACTAGGACTAGCGGAGTCCTACGAGCAGTACTTC. Amino acids: CASRLGLAESYEQYF.